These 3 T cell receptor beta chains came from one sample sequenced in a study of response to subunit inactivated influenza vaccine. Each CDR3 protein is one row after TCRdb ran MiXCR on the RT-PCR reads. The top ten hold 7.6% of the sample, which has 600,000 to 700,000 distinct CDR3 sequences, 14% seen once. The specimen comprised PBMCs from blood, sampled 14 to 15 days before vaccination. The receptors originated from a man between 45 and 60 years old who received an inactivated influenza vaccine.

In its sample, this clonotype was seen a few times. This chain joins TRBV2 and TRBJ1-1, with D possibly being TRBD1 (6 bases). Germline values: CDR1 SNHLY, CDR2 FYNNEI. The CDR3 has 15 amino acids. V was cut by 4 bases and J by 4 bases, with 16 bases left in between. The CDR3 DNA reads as TGTGCCAGCAGTGCGTTTGGGCGAGGGGGCACTGAAGCTTTCTTT. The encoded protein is CASSAFGRGGTEAFF. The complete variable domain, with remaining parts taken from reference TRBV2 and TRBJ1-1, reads EPEVTQTPSHQVTQMGQEVILRCVPISNHLYFYWYRQILGQKVEFLVSFYNNEISEKSEIFDDQFSVERPDGSNFTLKIRSTKLEDSAMYFCASSAFGRGGTEAFFGQGTRLTVV.

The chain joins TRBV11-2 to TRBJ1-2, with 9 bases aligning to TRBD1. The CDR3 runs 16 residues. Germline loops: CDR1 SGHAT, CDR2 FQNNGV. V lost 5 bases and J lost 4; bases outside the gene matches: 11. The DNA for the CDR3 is TGTGCCAGCAGCCTCACGGCGGGACAGGGAATCTATGGCTACACCTTC. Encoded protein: CASSLTAGQGIYGYTF.

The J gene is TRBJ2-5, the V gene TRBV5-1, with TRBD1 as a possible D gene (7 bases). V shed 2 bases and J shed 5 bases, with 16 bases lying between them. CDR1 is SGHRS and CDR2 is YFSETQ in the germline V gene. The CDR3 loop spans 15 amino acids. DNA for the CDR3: TGCGCCAGCAGCTTCCTGCAGGGGGAGGTGGAGACCCAGTACTTC. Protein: CASSFLQGEVETQYF. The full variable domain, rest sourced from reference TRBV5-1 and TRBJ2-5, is KAGVTQTPRYLIKTRGQQVTLSCSPISGHRSVSWYQQTPGQGLQFLFEYFSETQRNKGNFPGRFSGRQFSNSRSEMNVSTLELGDSALYLCASSFLQGEVETQYFGPGTRLLVL.